Listed below are T cell receptor beta chains from one sample, sequenced in a study of T cell responses to AZD1222 COVID-19 vaccine. The protocol was immunoSEQ multiplex PCR, while the TCRdb copy is restricted to in-frame clones and leaves out a portion. The sample lists roughly 110,000 clones, around nine tenths occurring once. The sequenced sample was peripheral blood, obtained on day 0 of AZD1222 vaccination. The receptor source for this set is an adult in good health. Each CDR3 is given with its conserved first and last residue. A D gene is named only where the DNA matches it firmly. Clone size is given for some rows only: seen once, a few or many times, or a class if the clone is expanded.

d_call: .
v_call: TRBV24-1
clone_size: .
j_call: TRBJ1-2
cdr3_aa: CATSDPFSGYTF
cdr3_nt: TGTGCCACCAGTGATCCCTTTAGCGGCTACACCTTC

d_call: TRBD1
v_call: TRBV7-9
clone_size: .
j_call: TRBJ1-2
cdr3_aa: CASSFWTGTVSTNYGYTF
cdr3_nt: TGTGCCAGCAGCTTTTGGACAGGGACCGTATCAACTAACTATGGCTACACCTTC

d_call: .
v_call: TRBV5-6
clone_size: .
j_call: TRBJ2-5
cdr3_aa: CASSLYGEGETQYF
cdr3_nt: TGTGCCAGCAGCTTGTATGGGGAAGGGGAGACCCAGTACTTC

d_call: .
v_call: TRBV9
clone_size: once
j_call: TRBJ2-1
cdr3_aa: CASSLGAASSYNEQFF
cdr3_nt: TGTGCCAGCAGCCTCGGGGCGGCCAGCTCCTACAATGAGCAGTTCTTC

d_call: .
v_call: TRBV7-2
clone_size: .
j_call: TRBJ1-5
cdr3_aa: CASSLAWQDNQPQHF
cdr3_nt: TGTGCCAGCAGCTTAGCATGGCAGGACAATCAGCCCCAGCATTTT

d_call: .
v_call: TRBV11-2
clone_size: .
j_call: TRBJ2-7
cdr3_aa: CASSPDLTYEQYF
cdr3_nt: TGTGCCAGCAGCCCAGACTTGACCTACGAGCAGTACTTC

d_call: .
v_call: TRBV20-1
clone_size: once
j_call: TRBJ1-2
cdr3_aa: CSALEIGYTF
cdr3_nt: TGCAGTGCTTTGGAAATTGGCTACACCTTC

d_call: .
v_call: TRBV7-2
clone_size: .
j_call: TRBJ2-7
cdr3_aa: CASSLQHPYEQYF
cdr3_nt: TGTGCCAGCAGCTTACAGCACCCTTACGAGCAGTACTTC

d_call: .
v_call: TRBV7-2
clone_size: .
j_call: TRBJ1-1
cdr3_aa: CASSPFALNTEAFF
cdr3_nt: TGTGCCAGCAGCCCCTTTGCCTTGAACACTGAAGCTTTCTTT

d_call: .
v_call: TRBV6-5
clone_size: once
j_call: TRBJ1-2
cdr3_aa: CASSYSGNGYTF
cdr3_nt: TGTGCCAGCAGTTATTCAGGGAATGGCTACACCTTC

d_call: .
v_call: TRBV6-5
clone_size: .
j_call: TRBJ1-3
cdr3_aa: CASSSSQGLGGNTIYF
cdr3_nt: TGTGCCAGCAGTTCATCACAGGGCCTGGGGGGAAACACCATATATTTT

d_call: TRBD1
v_call: TRBV6-5
clone_size: .
j_call: TRBJ2-7
cdr3_aa: CASSYDRVGSKYEQYF
cdr3_nt: TGTGCCAGCAGTTACGACAGGGTTGGGTCCAAATACGAGCAGTACTTC

d_call: .
v_call: TRBV10-2
clone_size: few
j_call: TRBJ2-5
cdr3_aa: CASSERARETQYF
cdr3_nt: TGCGCCAGCAGTGAACGGGCCCGGGAGACCCAGTACTTC

d_call: TRBD1
v_call: TRBV7-2
clone_size: .
j_call: TRBJ1-2
cdr3_aa: CASSLDRAQAGYTF
cdr3_nt: TGTGCCAGCAGTTTGGACAGGGCACAGGCAGGCTACACCTTC

d_call: TRBD1
v_call: TRBV5-1
clone_size: .
j_call: TRBJ1-3
cdr3_aa: CASSPRTGETGNTIYF
cdr3_nt: TGCGCCAGCAGCCCAAGGACAGGGGAGACTGGAAACACCATATATTTT

d_call: .
v_call: TRBV12-5
clone_size: .
j_call: TRBJ1-1
cdr3_aa: CASGLVLGRDPTEAFF
cdr3_nt: TGTGCTAGTGGTTTGGTACTGGGGAGGGACCCCACTGAAGCTTTCTTT

d_call: TRBD1
v_call: TRBV19
clone_size: .
j_call: TRBJ1-5
cdr3_aa: CASSFPQGQATQHF
cdr3_nt: TGTGCCAGTAGTTTTCCTCAAGGACAGGCGACCCAGCATTTT

d_call: TRBD1
v_call: TRBV7-7
clone_size: once
j_call: TRBJ2-2
cdr3_aa: CASSLTGGNTGELFF
cdr3_nt: TGTGCCAGCAGCTTAACAGGGGGCAACACCGGGGAGCTGTTTTTT

d_call: .
v_call: TRBV3-1/TRBV3-2
clone_size: .
j_call: TRBJ2-1
cdr3_aa: CASSQDRVDFDEQFF
cdr3_nt: TGTGCCAGCAGCCAAGATAGGGTAGATTTCGATGAGCAGTTCTTC

d_call: .
v_call: TRBV6-1
clone_size: .
j_call: TRBJ2-7
cdr3_aa: CASRTRDNSYEQYF
cdr3_nt: TGTGCCAGCAGAACCCGGGACAACTCCTACGAGCAGTACTTC

d_call: .
v_call: TRBV7-2
clone_size: once
j_call: TRBJ1-1
cdr3_aa: CASSRMAQNTEAFF
cdr3_nt: TGTGCCAGCAGCCGGATGGCCCAGAACACTGAAGCTTTCTTT

d_call: .
v_call: TRBV6-5
clone_size: .
j_call: TRBJ1-1
cdr3_aa: CASTRDPEGNTEAFF
cdr3_nt: TGTGCCTCGACGAGGGACCCGGAGGGGAACACTGAAGCTTTCTTT

d_call: .
v_call: TRBV12-3/TRBV12-4
clone_size: .
j_call: TRBJ2-2
cdr3_aa: CASRNRVYGELFF
cdr3_nt: TGTGCCAGCAGAAATAGGGTTTACGGGGAGCTGTTTTTT

d_call: TRBD1
v_call: TRBV6-6
clone_size: .
j_call: TRBJ1-6
cdr3_aa: CAGQGTGESNSPLHF
cdr3_nt: TGTGCCGGCCAAGGGACAGGGGAAAGTAATTCACCCCTCCACTTT

d_call: TRBD1
v_call: TRBV4-3
clone_size: .
j_call: TRBJ1-4
cdr3_aa: CASSPGTGFEKLFF
cdr3_nt: TGCGCCAGCAGCCCCGGGACAGGGTTTGAAAAACTGTTTTTT

d_call: .
v_call: TRBV2
clone_size: .
j_call: TRBJ1-1
cdr3_aa: CASSEAYSSNTEAFF
cdr3_nt: TGTGCCAGCAGTGAAGCGTACAGCTCGAACACTGAAGCTTTCTTT

d_call: .
v_call: TRBV11-2
clone_size: .
j_call: TRBJ2-5
cdr3_aa: CASSSSRSGAETQYF
cdr3_nt: TGTGCCAGCAGCTCGTCGAGGTCGGGGGCAGAGACCCAGTACTTC

d_call: .
v_call: TRBV7-8
clone_size: .
j_call: TRBJ1-6
cdr3_aa: CASSLALLQGNSPLHF
cdr3_nt: TGTGCCAGCAGCTTAGCCCTCCTCCAGGGGAATTCACCCCTCCACTTT

d_call: .
v_call: TRBV28
clone_size: .
j_call: TRBJ2-7
cdr3_aa: CASSSPSSSYEQYF
cdr3_nt: TGTGCCAGCAGTTCGCCTTCAAGTTCCTACGAGCAGTACTTC

d_call: TRBD2
v_call: TRBV3-1/TRBV3-2
clone_size: .
j_call: TRBJ2-1
cdr3_aa: CASSQGLVAYNEQFF
cdr3_nt: TGTGCCAGCAGCCAGGGACTAGTAGCCTACAATGAGCAGTTCTTC

d_call: TRBD1
v_call: TRBV7-8
clone_size: .
j_call: TRBJ2-5
cdr3_aa: CASSPGQQETQYF
cdr3_nt: TGTGCCAGCAGTCCGGGACAGCAAGAGACCCAGTACTTC

d_call: TRBD2
v_call: TRBV18
clone_size: .
j_call: TRBJ2-3
cdr3_aa: CASSPLQRGWTDTQYF
cdr3_nt: TGTGCCAGCTCACCACTTCAGCGGGGGTGGACAGATACGCAGTATTTT

d_call: .
v_call: TRBV2
clone_size: .
j_call: TRBJ1-2
cdr3_aa: CASTTNRASYTF
cdr3_nt: TGTGCCAGCACCACTAACAGGGCTAGCTACACCTTC

d_call: .
v_call: TRBV7-2
clone_size: medium-sized
j_call: TRBJ2-2
cdr3_aa: CASSALWSEVGELFF
cdr3_nt: TGTGCCAGCAGCGCCCTGTGGTCGGAAGTCGGGGAGCTGTTTTTT

d_call: TRBD1
v_call: TRBV18
clone_size: .
j_call: TRBJ1-1
cdr3_aa: CASSPETGAVTEAFF
cdr3_nt: TGTGCCAGCTCACCAGAGACAGGGGCCGTGACTGAAGCTTTCTTT

d_call: TRBD1
v_call: TRBV4-3
clone_size: .
j_call: TRBJ1-1
cdr3_aa: CASSLFRRTGVEAFF
cdr3_nt: TGCGCCAGCAGCCTTTTCCGTCGGACAGGGGTGGAAGCTTTCTTT

d_call: TRBD1
v_call: TRBV18
clone_size: .
j_call: TRBJ2-1
cdr3_aa: CASLRDSSYNEQFF
cdr3_nt: TGTGCCAGCTTACGGGACAGCTCCTACAATGAGCAGTTCTTC

d_call: .
v_call: TRBV4-3
clone_size: .
j_call: TRBJ2-7
cdr3_aa: CASSQDRGYYEQYF
cdr3_nt: TGCGCCAGCAGCCAAGACAGGGGTTACTACGAGCAGTACTTC

d_call: .
v_call: TRBV15
clone_size: .
j_call: TRBJ2-2
cdr3_aa: CATSRDLIRVTGELFF
cdr3_nt: TGTGCCACCAGCAGAGATTTGATCAGGGTAACCGGGGAGCTGTTTTTT

d_call: .
v_call: TRBV12-5
clone_size: .
j_call: TRBJ1-1
cdr3_aa: CASGLRVYTEAFF
cdr3_nt: TGTGCTAGTGGTTTGAGGGTGTACACTGAAGCTTTCTTT

d_call: .
v_call: TRBV19
clone_size: .
j_call: TRBJ2-5
cdr3_aa: CASSIVGRAETQYF
cdr3_nt: TGTGCCAGTAGTATAGTCGGCCGCGCGGAGACCCAGTACTTC

d_call: .
v_call: TRBV5-1
clone_size: .
j_call: TRBJ2-2
cdr3_aa: CASSLMGQGVITGELFF
cdr3_nt: TGCGCCAGCAGCTTGATGGGCCAGGGTGTAATCACCGGGGAGCTGTTTTTT

d_call: TRBD1
v_call: TRBV18
clone_size: .
j_call: TRBJ1-1
cdr3_aa: CASSGQGAAEAFF
cdr3_nt: TGTGCCAGCTCGGGACAGGGCGCGGCTGAAGCTTTCTTT

d_call: .
v_call: TRBV12-5
clone_size: .
j_call: TRBJ1-1
cdr3_aa: CASGTMMTEAFF
cdr3_nt: TGTGCTAGTGGTACCATGATGACTGAAGCTTTCTTT

d_call: .
v_call: TRBV2
clone_size: .
j_call: TRBJ2-3
cdr3_aa: CASSPSGPGTDTQYF
cdr3_nt: TGTGCCAGCAGTCCGTCGGGGCCTGGAACAGATACGCAGTATTTT

d_call: TRBD1
v_call: TRBV15
clone_size: .
j_call: TRBJ2-7
cdr3_aa: CATSRGGVEDRGYEQYF
cdr3_nt: TGTGCCACCAGCAGAGGAGGGGTAGAGGACAGGGGTTATGAGCAGTACTTC

d_call: .
v_call: TRBV7-9
clone_size: .
j_call: TRBJ2-3
cdr3_aa: CASSSPPAHTQYF
cdr3_nt: TGTGCCAGCAGCTCCCCCCCAGCCCATACGCAGTATTTT

d_call: .
v_call: TRBV10-3
clone_size: .
j_call: TRBJ2-7
cdr3_aa: CAIRPTASAYEQYF
cdr3_nt: TGTGCCATCCGCCCGACTGCCTCGGCTTACGAGCAGTACTTC

d_call: .
v_call: TRBV28
clone_size: few
j_call: TRBJ1-2
cdr3_aa: CASSSSPLNYGYTF
cdr3_nt: TGTGCCAGCAGTTCGAGTCCGCTAAACTATGGCTACACCTTC

d_call: .
v_call: TRBV28
clone_size: .
j_call: TRBJ1-5
cdr3_aa: CASSLRSGSHRPQHF
cdr3_nt: TGTGCCAGCAGTTTACGCTCCGGGTCCCATCGGCCCCAGCATTTT

d_call: .
v_call: TRBV3-1/TRBV3-2
clone_size: .
j_call: TRBJ2-7
cdr3_aa: CASSQWGRVSSYEQYF
cdr3_nt: TGTGCCAGCAGCCAGTGGGGAAGGGTTAGCTCCTACGAGCAGTACTTC

d_call: TRBD1
v_call: TRBV5-4
clone_size: few
j_call: TRBJ1-1
cdr3_aa: CASSPPGTALMNTEAFF
cdr3_nt: TGTGCCAGCAGTCCCCCCGGGACAGCCCTAATGAACACTGAAGCTTTCTTT

d_call: .
v_call: TRBV18
clone_size: .
j_call: TRBJ1-6
cdr3_aa: CASSPEPVISPLHF
cdr3_nt: TGTGCCAGCTCACCTGAACCTGTAATCTCACCCCTCCACTTT

d_call: .
v_call: TRBV11-2
clone_size: few
j_call: TRBJ1-4
cdr3_aa: CASSQGREKLFF
cdr3_nt: TGTGCCAGCAGCCAGGGGAGGGAAAAACTGTTTTTT

d_call: .
v_call: TRBV2
clone_size: .
j_call: TRBJ1-1
cdr3_aa: CASSEMGKTEAFF
cdr3_nt: TGTGCCAGCAGTGAAATGGGTAAGACTGAAGCTTTCTTT